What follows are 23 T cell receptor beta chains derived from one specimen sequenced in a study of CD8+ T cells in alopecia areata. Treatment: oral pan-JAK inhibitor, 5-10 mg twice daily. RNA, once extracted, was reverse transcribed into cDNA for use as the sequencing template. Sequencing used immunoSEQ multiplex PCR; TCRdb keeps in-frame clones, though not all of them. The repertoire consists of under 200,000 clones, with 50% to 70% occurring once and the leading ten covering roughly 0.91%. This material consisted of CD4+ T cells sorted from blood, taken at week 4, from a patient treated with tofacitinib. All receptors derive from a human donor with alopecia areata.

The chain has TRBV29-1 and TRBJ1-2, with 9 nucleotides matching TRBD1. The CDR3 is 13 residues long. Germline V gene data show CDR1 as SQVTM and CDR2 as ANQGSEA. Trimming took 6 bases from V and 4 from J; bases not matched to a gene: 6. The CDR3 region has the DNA TGCAGCGTCCCTGGACAGGGGATCTATGGCTACACCTTC. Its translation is CSVPGQGIYGYTF.

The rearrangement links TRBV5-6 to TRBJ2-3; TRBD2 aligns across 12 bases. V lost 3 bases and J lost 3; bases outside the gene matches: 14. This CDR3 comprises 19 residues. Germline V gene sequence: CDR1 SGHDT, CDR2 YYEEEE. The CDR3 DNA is TGTGCCAGCAGCTCACCGACTAGCGGGGGAGGCCGTAGGACAGATACGCAGTATTTT. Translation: CASSSPTSGGGRRTDTQYF.

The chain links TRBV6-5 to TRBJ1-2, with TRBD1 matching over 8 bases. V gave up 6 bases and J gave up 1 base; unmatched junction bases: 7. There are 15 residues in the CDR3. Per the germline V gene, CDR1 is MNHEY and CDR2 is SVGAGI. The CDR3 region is CASSSGTGLNYGYTF. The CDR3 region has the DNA TGTGCCAGCAGCTCCGGGACAGGTCTTAACTATGGCTACACCTTC.

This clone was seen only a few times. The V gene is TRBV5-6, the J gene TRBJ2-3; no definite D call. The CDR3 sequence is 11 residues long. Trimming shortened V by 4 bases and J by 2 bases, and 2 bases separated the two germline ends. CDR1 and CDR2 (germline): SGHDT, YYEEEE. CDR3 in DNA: TGTGCCAGCAGCCACACAGATACGCAGTATTTT. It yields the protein CASSHTDTQYF. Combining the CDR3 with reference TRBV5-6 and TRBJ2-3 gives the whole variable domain DAGVTQSPTHLIKTRGQQVTLRCSPKSGHDTVSWYQQALGQGPQFIFQYYEEEERQRGNFPDRFSGHQFPNYSSELNVNALLLGDSALYLCASSHTDTQYFGPGTRLTVL.

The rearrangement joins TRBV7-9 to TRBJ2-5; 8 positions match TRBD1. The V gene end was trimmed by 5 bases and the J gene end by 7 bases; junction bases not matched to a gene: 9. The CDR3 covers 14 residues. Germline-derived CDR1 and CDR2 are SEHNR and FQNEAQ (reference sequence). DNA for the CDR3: TGTGCCAGCAGCACTGGACAGGGTATCAGGACCCAGTACTTC. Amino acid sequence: CASSTGQGIRTQYF.

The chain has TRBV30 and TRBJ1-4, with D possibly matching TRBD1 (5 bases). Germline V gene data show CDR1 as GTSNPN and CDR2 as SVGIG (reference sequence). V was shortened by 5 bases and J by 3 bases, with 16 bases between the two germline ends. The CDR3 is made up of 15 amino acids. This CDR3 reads CAWGQGAVANEKLFF. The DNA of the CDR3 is TGTGCCTGGGGTCAAGGGGCGGTGGCTAATGAAAAACTGTTTTTT.

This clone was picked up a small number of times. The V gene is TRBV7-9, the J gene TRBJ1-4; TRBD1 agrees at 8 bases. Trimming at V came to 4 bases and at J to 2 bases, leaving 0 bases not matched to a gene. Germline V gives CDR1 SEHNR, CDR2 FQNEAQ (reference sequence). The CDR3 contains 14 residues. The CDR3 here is CASSYRGTNEKLFF. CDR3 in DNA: TGTGCCAGCAGCTACAGGGGGACTAATGAAAAACTGTTTTTT.

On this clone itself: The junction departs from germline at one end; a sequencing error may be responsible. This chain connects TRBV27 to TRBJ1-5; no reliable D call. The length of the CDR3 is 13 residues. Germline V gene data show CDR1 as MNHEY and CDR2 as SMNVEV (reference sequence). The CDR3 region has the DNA TGTGCCAGCAGTTTCTCCACTAATCAGCTCCAGCATTTT. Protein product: CASSFSTNQLQHF.

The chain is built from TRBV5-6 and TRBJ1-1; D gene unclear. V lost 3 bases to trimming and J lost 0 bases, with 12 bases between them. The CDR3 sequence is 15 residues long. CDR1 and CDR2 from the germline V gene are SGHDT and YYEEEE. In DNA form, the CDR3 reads TGTGCCAGCAGCTGGGTGGGAGGGCTGAACACTGAAGCTTTCTTT. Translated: CASSWVGGLNTEAFF.

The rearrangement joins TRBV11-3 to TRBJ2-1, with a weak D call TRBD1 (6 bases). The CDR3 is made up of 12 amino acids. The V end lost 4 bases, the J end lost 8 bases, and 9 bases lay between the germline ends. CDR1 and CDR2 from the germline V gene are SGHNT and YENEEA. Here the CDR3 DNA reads TGTGCCAGCAGCTCTTCAGGGGATGAGCAGTTCTTC. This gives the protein CASSSSGDEQFF.

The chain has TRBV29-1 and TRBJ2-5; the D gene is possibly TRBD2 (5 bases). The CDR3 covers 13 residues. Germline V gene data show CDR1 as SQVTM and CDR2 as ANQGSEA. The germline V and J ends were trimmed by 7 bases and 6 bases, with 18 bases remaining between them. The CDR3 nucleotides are TGCAGCGGAACGGGGATTCACCATCAGACCCAGTACTTC. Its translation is CSGTGIHHQTQYF. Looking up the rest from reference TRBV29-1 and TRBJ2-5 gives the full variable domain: SAVISQKPSRDICQRGTSLTIQCQVDSQVTMMFWYRQQPGQSLTLIATANQGSEATYESGFVIDKFPISRPNLTFSTLTVSNMSPEDSSIYLCSGTGIHHQTQYFGPGTRLLVL.

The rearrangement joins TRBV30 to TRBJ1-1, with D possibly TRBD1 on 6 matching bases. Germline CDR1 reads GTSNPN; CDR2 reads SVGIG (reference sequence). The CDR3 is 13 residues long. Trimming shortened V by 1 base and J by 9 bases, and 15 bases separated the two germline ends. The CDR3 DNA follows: TGTGCCTGGAGTGGCATACAGGGAGTAAAAGCTTTCTTT. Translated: CAWSGIQGVKAFF.

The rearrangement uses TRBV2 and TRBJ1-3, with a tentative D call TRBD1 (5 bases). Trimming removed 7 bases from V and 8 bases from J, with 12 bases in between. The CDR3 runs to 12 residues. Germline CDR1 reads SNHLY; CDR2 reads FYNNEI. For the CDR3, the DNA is TGTGCCAGCACGTGGGGGGTTGACACCATATATTTT. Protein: CASTWGVDTIYF.

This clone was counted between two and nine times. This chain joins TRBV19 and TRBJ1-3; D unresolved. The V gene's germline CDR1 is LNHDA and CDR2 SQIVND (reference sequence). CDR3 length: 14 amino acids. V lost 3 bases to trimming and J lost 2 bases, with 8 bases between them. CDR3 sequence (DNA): TGTGCCAGTAGTATCTACAGTGCTGGAAACACCATATATTTT. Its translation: CASSIYSAGNTIYF.

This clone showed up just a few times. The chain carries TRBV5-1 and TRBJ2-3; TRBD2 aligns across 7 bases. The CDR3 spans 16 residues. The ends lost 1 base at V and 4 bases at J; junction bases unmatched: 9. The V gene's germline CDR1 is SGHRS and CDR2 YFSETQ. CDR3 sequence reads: CASSLSSGVHPDTQYF. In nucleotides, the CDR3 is TGCGCCAGCAGCTTGTCCAGCGGGGTACACCCAGATACGCAGTATTTT.

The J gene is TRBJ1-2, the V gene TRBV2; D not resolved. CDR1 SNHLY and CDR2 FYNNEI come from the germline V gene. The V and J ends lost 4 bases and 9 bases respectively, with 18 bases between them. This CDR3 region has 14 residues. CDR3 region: CASSAASINRSYTF. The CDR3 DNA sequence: TGTGCCAGCAGTGCAGCGTCGATAAATCGCAGCTACACCTTC. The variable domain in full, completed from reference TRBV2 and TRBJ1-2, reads EPEVTQTPSHQVTQMGQEVILRCVPISNHLYFYWYRQILGQKVEFLVSFYNNEISEKSEIFDDQFSVERPDGSNFTLKIRSTKLEDSAMYFCASSAASINRSYTFGSGTRLTVV.

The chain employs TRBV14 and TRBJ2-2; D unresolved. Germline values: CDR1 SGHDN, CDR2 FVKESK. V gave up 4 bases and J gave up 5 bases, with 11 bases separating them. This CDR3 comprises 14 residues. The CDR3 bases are TGTGCCAGCAGCCCACGAGTAACAACCGGGGAGCTGTTTTTT. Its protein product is CASSPRVTTGELFF.

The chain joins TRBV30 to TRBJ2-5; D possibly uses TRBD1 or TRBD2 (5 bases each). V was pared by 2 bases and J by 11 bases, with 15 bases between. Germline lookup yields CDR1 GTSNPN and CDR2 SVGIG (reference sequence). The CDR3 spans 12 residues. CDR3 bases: TGTGCCTGGAGTTCAGGTGGGGACCCGCAGTACTTC. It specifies CAWSSGGDPQYF.

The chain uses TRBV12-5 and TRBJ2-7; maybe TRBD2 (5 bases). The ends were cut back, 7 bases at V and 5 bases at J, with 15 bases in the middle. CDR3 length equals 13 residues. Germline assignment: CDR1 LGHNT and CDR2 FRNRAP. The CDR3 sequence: CASEESGYHEQYF. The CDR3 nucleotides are TGTGCTAGTGAGGAGTCGGGGTACCACGAGCAGTACTTC.

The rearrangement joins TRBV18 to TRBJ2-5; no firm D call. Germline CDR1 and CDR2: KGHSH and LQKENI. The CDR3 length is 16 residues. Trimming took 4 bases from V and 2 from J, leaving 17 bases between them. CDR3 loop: CASSQPRRDRQETQYF. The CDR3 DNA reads TGTGCCAGCTCACAGCCCCGAAGAGATCGGCAAGAGACCCAGTACTTC.

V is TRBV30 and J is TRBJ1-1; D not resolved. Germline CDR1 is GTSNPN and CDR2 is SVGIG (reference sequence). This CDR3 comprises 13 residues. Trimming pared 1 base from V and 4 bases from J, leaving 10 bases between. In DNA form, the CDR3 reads TGTGCCTGGAGTGGGAGGGAGGCCACTGAAGCTTTCTTT. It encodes CAWSGREATEAFF.

The chain's CDR3 is CASSYSPGRESSPLHF. The CDR3 nucleotides are TGTGCCAGCAGTTACTCGCCAGGGCGGGAAAGCTCACCCCTCCACTTT. This chain uses TRBV6-5 with TRBJ1-6; a possible D gene is TRBD1 (5 bases). CDR1 is MNHEY, CDR2 SVGAGI, per germline. The CDR3 is 16 residues long. The ends were cut back, 0 bases at V and 10 bases at J, with 16 bases in the middle.

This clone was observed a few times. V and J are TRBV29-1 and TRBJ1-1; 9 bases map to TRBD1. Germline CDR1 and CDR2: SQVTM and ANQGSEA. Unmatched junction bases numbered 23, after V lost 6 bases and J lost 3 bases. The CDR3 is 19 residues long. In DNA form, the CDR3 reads TGCAGCGTCCAACCTCCGCCGGACAGGGGATGGAAGCGTGACACTGAAGCTTTCTTT. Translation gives CSVQPPPDRGWKRDTEAFF.